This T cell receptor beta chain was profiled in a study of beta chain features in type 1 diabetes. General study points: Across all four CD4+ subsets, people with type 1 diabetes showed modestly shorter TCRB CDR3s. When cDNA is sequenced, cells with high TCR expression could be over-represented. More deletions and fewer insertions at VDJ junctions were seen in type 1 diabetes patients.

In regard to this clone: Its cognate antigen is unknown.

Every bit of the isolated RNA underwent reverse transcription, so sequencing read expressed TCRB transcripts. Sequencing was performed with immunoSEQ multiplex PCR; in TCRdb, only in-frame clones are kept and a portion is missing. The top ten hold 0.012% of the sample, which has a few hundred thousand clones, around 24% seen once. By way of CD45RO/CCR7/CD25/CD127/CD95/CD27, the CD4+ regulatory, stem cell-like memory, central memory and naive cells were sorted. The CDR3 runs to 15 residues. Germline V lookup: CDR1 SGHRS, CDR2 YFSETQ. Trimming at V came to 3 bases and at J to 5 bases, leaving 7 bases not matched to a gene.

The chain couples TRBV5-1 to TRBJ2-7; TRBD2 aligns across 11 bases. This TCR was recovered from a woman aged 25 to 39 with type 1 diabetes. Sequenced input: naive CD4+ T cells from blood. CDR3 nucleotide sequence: TGCGCCAGCAGCTCAATGCTAGCGGGAGGCGACGAGCAGTACTTC. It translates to CASSSMLAGGDEQYF.